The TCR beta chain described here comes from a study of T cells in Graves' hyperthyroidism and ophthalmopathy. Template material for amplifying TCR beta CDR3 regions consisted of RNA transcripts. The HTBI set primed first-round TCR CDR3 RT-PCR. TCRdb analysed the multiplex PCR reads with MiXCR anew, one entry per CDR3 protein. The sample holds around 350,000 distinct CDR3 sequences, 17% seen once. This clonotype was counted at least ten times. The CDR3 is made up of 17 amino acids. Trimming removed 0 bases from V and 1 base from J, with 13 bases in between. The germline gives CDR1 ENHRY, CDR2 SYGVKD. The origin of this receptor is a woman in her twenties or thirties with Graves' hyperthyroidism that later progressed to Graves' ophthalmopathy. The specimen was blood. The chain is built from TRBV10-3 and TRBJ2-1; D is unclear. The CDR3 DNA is TGTGCCATCAGTGAGTCGACTCCCGAACGTTCCTACAATGAGCAGTTCTTC. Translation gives CAISESTPERSYNEQFF.